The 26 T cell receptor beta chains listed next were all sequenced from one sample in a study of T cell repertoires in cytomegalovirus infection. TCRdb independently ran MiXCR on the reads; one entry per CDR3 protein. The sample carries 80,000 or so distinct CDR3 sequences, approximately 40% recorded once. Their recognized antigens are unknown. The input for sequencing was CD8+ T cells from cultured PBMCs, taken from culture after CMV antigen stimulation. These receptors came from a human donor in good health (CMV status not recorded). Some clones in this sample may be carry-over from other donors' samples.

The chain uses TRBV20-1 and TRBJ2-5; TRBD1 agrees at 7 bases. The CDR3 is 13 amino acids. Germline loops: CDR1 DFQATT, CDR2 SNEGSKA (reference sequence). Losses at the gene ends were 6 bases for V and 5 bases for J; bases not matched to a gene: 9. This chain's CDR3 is CSAPKTGWETQYF. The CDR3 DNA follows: TGCAGTGCCCCCAAGACAGGGTGGGAGACCCAGTACTTC.

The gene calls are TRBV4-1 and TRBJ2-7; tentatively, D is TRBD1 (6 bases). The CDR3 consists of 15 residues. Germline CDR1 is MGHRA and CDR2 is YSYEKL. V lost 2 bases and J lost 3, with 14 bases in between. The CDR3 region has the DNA TGCGCCAGCAGCCAAACGGACAGTGGCAACTACGAGCAGTACTTC. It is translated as CASSQTDSGNYEQYF.

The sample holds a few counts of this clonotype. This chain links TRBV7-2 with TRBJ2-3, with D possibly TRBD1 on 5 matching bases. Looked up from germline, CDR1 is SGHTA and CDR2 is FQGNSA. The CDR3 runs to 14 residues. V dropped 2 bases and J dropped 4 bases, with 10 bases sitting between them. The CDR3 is CASSLLDSPDTQYF. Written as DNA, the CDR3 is TGTGCCAGCAGCTTACTTGACAGCCCAGATACGCAGTATTTT. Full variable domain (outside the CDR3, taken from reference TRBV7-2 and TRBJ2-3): GAGVSQSPSNKVTEKGKDVELRCDPISGHTALYWYRQSLGQGLEFLIYFQGNSAPDKSGLPSDRFSAERTGGSVSTLTIQRTQQEDSAVYLCASSLLDSPDTQYFGPGTRLTVL.

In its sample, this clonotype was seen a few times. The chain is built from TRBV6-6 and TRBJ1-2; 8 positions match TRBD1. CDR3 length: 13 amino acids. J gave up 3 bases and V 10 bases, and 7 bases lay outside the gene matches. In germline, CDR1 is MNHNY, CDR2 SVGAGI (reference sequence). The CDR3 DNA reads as TGTGCCACATATCCGACAGGGGACTATGGCTACACCTTC. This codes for CATYPTGDYGYTF.

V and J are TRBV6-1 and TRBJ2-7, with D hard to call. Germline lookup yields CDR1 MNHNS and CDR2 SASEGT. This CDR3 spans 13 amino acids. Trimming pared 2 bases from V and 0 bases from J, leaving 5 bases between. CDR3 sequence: CASSESSSYEQYF. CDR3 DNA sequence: TGTGCCAGCAGTGAAAGTAGCTCCTACGAGCAGTACTTC.

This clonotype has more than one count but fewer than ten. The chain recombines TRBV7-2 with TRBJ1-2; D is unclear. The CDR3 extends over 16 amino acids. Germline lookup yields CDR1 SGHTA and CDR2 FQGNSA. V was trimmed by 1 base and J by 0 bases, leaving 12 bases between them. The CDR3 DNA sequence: TGTGCCAGCAGCTTAGATGTAGTGCTAGCTAACTATGGCTACACCTTC. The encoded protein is CASSLDVVLANYGYTF.

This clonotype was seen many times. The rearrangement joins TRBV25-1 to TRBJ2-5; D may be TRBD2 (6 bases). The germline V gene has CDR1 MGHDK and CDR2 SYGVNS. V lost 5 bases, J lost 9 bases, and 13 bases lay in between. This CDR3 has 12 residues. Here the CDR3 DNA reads TGTGCCAGCAGTATAGGGAGGCGGGCCCAGTACTTC. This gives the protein CASSIGRRAQYF.

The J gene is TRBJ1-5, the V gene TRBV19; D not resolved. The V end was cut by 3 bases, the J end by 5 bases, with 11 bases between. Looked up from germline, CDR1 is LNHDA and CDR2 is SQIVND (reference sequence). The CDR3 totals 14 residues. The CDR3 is CASSIPGSDQPQHF. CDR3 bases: TGTGCCAGTAGTATCCCGGGTTCGGATCAGCCCCAGCATTTT.

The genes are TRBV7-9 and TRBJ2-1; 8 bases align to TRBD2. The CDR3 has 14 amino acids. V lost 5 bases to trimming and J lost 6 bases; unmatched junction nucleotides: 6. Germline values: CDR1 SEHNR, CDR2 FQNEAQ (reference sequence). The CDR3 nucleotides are TGTGCCAGCAGCGGGACTAGGGTTCTCAATGAGCAGTTCTTC. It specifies CASSGTRVLNEQFF.

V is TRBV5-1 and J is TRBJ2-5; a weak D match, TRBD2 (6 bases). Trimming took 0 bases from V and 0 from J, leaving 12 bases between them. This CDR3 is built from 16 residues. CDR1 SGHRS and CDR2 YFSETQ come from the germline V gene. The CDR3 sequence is CASSLAEGRYQETQYF. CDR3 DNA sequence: TGCGCCAGCAGCTTGGCAGAGGGGAGGTACCAAGAGACCCAGTACTTC.

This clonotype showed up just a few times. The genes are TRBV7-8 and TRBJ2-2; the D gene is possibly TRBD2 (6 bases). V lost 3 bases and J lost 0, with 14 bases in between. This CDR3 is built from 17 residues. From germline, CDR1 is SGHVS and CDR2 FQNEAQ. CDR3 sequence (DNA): TGTGCCAGCAGCTTCGTCTATAGCGGCGCGAACACCGGGGAGCTGTTTTTT. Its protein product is CASSFVYSGANTGELFF.

The CDR3 region has the DNA TGTGCCAGCCTCGCGGGTGACCGTAATGAAAAACTGTTTTTT. This gives the protein CASLAGDRNEKLFF. This chain connects TRBV7-6 to TRBJ1-4; no clear D. The V end was cut by 8 bases, the J end by 4 bases, with 14 bases between. This CDR3 is 14 amino acids long. CDR1 and CDR2 from the germline V gene are SGHVS and FNYEAQ. The whole variable domain, filled in from reference TRBV7-6 and TRBJ1-4, reads GAGVSQSPRYKVTKRGQDVALRCDPISGHVSLYWYRQALGQGPEFLTYFNYEAQQDKSGLPNDRFSAERPEGSISTLTIQRTEQRDSAMYRCASLAGDRNEKLFFGSGTQLSVL.

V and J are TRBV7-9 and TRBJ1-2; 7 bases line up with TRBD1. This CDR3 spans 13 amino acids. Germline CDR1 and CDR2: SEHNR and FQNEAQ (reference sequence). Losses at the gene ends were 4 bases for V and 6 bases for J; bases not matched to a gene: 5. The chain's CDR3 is CASSSRDRDGYTF. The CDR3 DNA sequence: TGTGCCAGCAGCTCCCGGGACAGAGATGGCTACACCTTC.

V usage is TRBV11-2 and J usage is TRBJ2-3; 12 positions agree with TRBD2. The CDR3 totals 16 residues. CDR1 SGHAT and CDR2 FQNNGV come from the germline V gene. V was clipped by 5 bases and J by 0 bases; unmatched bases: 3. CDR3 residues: CASSLTSGGSTDTQYF. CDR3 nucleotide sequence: TGTGCCAGCAGCCTTACTAGCGGGGGGAGCACAGATACGCAGTATTTT. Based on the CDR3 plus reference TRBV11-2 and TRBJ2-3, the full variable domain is EAGVAQSPRYKIIEKRQSVAFWCNPISGHATLYWYQQILGQGPKLLIQFQNNGVVDDSQLPKDRFSAERLKGVDSTLKIQPAKLEDSAVYLCASSLTSGGSTDTQYFGPGTRLTVL.

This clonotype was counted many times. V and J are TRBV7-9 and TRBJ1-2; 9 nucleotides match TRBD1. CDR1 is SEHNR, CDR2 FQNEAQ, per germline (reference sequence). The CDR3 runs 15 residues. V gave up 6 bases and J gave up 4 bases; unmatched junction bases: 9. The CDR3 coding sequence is TGTGCCAGCAGATACGGACAGGGGAATTTCTATGGCTACACCTTC. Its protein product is CASRYGQGNFYGYTF.

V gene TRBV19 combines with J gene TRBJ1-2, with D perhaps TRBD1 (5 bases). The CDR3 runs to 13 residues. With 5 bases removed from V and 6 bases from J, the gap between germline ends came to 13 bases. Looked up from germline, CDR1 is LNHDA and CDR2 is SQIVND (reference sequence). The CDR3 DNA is TGTGCCAGTAGTGGAAGGGACGGTAATGGCTACACCTTC. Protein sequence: CASSGRDGNGYTF.

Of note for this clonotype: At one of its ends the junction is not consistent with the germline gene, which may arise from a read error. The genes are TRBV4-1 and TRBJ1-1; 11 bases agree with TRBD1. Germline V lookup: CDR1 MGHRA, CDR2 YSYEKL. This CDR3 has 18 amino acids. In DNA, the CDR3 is TGTGCCAGCAGCCAGGGGAAGGGGACAGGGGGTGAGGGCACTGAAGCTTTCTTT. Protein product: CASSQGKGTGGEGTEAFF.

CDR3 loop: CASSLESTYEQYF. CDR3 bases: TGTGCCAGCAGCTTAGAATCGACCTACGAGCAGTACTTC. The genes are TRBV11-1 and TRBJ2-7; D is uncertain. The germline V gene has CDR1 SGHAT and CDR2 FQDESV (reference sequence). V was pared by 1 base and J by 2 bases, with 6 bases between. The CDR3 runs to 13 residues.

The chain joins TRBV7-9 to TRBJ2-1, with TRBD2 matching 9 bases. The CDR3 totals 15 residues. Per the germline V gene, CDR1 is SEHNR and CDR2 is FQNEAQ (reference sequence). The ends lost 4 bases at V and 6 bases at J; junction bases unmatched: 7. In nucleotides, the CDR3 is TGTGCCAGCAGCTATCTAGCGGGGCTTACCAATGAGCAGTTCTTC. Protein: CASSYLAGLTNEQFF.

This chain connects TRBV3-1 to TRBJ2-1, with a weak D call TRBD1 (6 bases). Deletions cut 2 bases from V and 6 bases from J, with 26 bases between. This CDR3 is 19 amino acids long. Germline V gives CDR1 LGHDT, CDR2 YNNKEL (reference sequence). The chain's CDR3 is CASSQLGGEQGIVGNEQFF. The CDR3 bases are TGTGCCAGCAGCCAATTAGGAGGAGAACAGGGAATCGTAGGCAATGAGCAGTTCTTC.

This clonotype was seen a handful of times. DNA for the CDR3: TGTGCCAGCAGCTTAGGGGGGGCGCTCAACAATGAGCAGTTCTTC. This translates into CASSLGGALNNEQFF. The chain combines TRBV7-9 with TRBJ2-1; tentatively, D is TRBD1 or TRBD2 (6 bases each). Trimming took 1 base from V and 5 from J, leaving 12 bases between them. This CDR3 has 15 residues. The V gene's germline CDR1 is SEHNR and CDR2 FQNEAQ (reference sequence).

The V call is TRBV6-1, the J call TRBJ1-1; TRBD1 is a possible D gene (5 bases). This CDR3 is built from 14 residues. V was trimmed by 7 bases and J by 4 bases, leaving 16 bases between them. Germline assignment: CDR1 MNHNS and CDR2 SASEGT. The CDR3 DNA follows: TGTGCCAGCAAGGTTACAGGTCCGGGCACTGAAGCTTTCTTT. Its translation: CASKVTGPGTEAFF.

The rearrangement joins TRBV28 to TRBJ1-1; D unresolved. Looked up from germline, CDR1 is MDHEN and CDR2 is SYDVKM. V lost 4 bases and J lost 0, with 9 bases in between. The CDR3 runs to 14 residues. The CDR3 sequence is CASSWRGLNTEAFF. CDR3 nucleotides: TGTGCCAGCAGTTGGCGGGGTCTGAACACTGAAGCTTTCTTT.

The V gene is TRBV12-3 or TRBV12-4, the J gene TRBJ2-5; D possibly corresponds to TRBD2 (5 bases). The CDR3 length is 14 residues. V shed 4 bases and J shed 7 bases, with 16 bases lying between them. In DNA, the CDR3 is TGTGCCAGCAGTTCCCCCGAGGGCCCCCGGACCCAGTACTTC. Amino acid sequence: CASSSPEGPRTQYF.

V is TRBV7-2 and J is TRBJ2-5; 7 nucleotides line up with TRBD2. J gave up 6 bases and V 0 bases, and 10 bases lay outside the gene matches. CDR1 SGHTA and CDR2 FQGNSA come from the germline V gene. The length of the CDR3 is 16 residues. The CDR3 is CASSLASSGARKTQYF. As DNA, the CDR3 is TGTGCCAGCAGCTTAGCGTCCAGCGGGGCTCGGAAGACCCAGTACTTC.

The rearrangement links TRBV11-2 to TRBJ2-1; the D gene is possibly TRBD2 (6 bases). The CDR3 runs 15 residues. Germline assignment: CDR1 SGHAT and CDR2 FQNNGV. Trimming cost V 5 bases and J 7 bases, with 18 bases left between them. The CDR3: CASSRRGEVGNEQFF. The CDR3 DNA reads TGTGCCAGCAGCCGGAGAGGGGAGGTTGGAAATGAGCAGTTCTTC. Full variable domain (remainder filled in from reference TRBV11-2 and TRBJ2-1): EAGVAQSPRYKIIEKRQSVAFWCNPISGHATLYWYQQILGQGPKLLIQFQNNGVVDDSQLPKDRFSAERLKGVDSTLKIQPAKLEDSAVYLCASSRRGEVGNEQFFGPGTRLTVL.